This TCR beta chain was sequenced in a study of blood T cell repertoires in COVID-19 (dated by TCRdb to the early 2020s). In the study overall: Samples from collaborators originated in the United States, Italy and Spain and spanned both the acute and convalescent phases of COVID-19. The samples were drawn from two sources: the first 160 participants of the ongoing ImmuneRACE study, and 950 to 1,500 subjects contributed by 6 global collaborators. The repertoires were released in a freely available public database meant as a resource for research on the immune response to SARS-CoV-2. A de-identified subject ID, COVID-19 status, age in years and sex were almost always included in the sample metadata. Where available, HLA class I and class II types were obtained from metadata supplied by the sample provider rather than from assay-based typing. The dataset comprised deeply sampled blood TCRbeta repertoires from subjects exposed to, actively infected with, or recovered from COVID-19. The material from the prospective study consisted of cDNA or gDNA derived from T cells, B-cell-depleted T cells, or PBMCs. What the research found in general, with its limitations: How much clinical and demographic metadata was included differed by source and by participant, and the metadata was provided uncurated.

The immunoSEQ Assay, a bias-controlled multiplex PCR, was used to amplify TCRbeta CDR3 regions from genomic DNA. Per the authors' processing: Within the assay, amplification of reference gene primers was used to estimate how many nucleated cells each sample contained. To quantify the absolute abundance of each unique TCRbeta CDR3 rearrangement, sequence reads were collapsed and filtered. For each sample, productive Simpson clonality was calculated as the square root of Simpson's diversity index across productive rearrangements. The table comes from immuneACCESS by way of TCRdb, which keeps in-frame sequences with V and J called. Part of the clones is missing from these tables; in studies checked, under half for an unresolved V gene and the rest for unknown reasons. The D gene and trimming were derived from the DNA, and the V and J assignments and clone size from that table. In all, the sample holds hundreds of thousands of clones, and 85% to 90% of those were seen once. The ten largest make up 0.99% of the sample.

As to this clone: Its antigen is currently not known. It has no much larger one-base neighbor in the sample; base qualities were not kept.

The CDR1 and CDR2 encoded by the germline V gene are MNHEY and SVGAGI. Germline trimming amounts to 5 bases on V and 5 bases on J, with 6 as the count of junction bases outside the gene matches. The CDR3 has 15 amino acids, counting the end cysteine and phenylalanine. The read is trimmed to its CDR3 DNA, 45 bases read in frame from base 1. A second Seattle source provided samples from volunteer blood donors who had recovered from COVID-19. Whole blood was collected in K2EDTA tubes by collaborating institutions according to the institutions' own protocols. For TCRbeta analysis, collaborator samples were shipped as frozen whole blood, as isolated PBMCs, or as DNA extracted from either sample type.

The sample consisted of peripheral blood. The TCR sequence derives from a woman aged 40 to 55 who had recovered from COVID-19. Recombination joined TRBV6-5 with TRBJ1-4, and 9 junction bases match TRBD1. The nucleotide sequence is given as TGTGCCAGCAGTCCTTCCGGGACAGGGAATGAAAAACTGTTTTTT. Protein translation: CASSPSGTGNEKLFF.